The 2 T cell receptor beta chains given below trace back to one sample, sequenced in a study of T-cell memory formation after mild COVID-19. In TCRdb, the 5' RACE reads were re-called with MiXCR into one record per CDR3 protein. Found here are 400,000 to 500,000 distinct CDR3 sequences, around 18% of them singletons; the top ten hold about 8.1%. The sequenced sample consisted of PBMCs or a T cell subset sorted from them (not recorded which). Every receptor here comes from an adult woman who had mild COVID-19 (a few samples of this study predate the infection). Cell type and time point are not known.

This clonotype came up a few times. The chain links TRBV28 to TRBJ2-4; 13 bases are a match to TRBD2. The CDR3 sequence is 15 residues long. Germline assignment: CDR1 MDHEN and CDR2 SYDVKM. J lost 9 bases, V lost 1 base, and 3 bases had no gene match. The CDR3 sequence: CASSLLGTSGVIQYF. CDR3 DNA: TGTGCCAGCAGTTTATTAGGGACTAGCGGGGTCATTCAGTACTTC.

The genes are TRBV7-2 and TRBJ2-3; 10 bases are a match to TRBD2. V lost 6 bases and J lost 2; bases outside the gene matches: 5. In germline, CDR1 is SGHTA, CDR2 FQGNSA. This CDR3 region has 15 residues. The CDR3 region has the DNA TGTGCCAGCAGGCGTACTAGCGGGAACACAGATACGCAGTATTTT. This sequence encodes CASRRTSGNTDTQYF.